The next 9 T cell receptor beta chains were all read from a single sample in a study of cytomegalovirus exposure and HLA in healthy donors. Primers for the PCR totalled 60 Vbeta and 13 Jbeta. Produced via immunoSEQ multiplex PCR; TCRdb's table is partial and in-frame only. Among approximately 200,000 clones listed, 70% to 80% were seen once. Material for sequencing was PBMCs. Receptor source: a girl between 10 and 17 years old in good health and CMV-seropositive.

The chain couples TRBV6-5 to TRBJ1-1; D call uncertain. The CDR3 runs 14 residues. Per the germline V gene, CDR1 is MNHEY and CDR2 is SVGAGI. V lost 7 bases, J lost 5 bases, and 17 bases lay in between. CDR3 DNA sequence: TGTGCCAGCAACCTCGGGGAGGGTAAGACTGAAGCTTTCTTT. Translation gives CASNLGEGKTEAFF.

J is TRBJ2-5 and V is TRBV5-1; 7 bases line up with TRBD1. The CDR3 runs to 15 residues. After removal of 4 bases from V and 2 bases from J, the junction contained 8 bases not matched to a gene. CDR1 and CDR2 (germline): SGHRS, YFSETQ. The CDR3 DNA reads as TGCGCCAGCAGCCGGGACAGCTTTAATCAAGAGACCCAGTACTTC. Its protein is CASSRDSFNQETQYF. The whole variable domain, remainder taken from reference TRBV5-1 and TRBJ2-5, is KAGVTQTPRYLIKTRGQQVTLSCSPISGHRSVSWYQQTPGQGLQFLFEYFSETQRNKGNFPGRFSGRQFSNSRSEMNVSTLELGDSALYLCASSRDSFNQETQYFGPGTRLLVL.

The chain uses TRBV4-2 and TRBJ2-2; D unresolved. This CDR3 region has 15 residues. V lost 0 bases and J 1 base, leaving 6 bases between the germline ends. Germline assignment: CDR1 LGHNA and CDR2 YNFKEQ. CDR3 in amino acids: CASSQDSLNTGELFF. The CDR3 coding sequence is TGTGCCAGCAGCCAAGATAGCTTGAACACCGGGGAGCTGTTTTTT.

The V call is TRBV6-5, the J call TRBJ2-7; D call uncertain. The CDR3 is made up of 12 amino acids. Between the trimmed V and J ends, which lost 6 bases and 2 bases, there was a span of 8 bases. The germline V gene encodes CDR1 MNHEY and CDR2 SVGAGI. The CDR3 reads CASRETAYEQYF. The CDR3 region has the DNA TGTGCCAGCAGAGAAACAGCCTACGAGCAGTACTTC.

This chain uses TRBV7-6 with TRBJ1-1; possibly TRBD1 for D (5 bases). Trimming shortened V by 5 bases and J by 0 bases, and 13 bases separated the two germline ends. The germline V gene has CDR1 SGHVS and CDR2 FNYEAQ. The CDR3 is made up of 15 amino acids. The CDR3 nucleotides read TGTGCCAGCAGCCCGGGGGGGAGGATGAACACTGAAGCTTTCTTT. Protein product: CASSPGGRMNTEAFF.

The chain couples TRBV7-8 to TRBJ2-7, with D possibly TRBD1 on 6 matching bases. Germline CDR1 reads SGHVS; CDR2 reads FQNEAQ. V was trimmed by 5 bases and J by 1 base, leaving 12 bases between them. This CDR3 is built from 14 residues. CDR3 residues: CASSTLQGSYEQYF. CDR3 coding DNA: TGTGCCAGCAGCACCCTACAGGGATCCTACGAGCAGTACTTC.

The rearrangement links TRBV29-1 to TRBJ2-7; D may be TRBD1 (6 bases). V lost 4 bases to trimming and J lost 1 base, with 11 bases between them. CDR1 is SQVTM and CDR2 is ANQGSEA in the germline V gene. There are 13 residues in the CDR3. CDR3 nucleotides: TGCAGCGTTGTATGGGGACAATCCTACGAGCAGTACTTC. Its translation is CSVVWGQSYEQYF.

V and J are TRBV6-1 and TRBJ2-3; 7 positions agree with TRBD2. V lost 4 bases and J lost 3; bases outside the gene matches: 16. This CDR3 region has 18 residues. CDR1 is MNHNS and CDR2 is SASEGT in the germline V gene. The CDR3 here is CASSGRPSGLDPTDTQYF. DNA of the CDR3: TGTGCCAGCAGTGGCCGTCCCTCCGGACTAGACCCTACAGATACGCAGTATTTT.

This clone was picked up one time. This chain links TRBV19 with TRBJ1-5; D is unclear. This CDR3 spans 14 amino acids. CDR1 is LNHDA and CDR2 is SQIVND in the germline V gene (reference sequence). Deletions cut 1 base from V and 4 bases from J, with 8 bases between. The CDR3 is CASSIVTGNQPQHF. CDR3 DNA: TGTGCCAGTAGTATAGTGACGGGGAATCAGCCCCAGCATTTT.